The 29 T cell receptor beta chains below all came from one sample that was sequenced in a study of T cells expressing NK-cell markers. TCRdb re-analyzed the 5' RACE reads; it lists each CDR3 protein once, without DNA. This sample's table reports 300,000 to 500,000 distinct CDR3 sequences. Sequencing input: blood T cells: a sorted CD56 or NKG2C T cell subset, CD4+ or CD8+ T cells, or bulk PBMC T cells (not recorded which). Receptors were obtained from a woman aged 45-65 years in good health.

The chain has TRBV6-1 and TRBJ2-2. CDR1 MNHNS and CDR2 SASEGT come from the germline V gene. This CDR3 is 14 amino acids long. The CDR3 loop is CASSHLPNTGELFF.

V usage is TRBV15 and J usage is TRBJ2-1; TCRdb's D call, TRBD2, is unchecked because there is no DNA. The germline V gene has CDR1 LNHNV and CDR2 YYDKDF (reference sequence). The CDR3 is made up of 17 amino acids. This chain's CDR3 is CATSRDSSLAAHNEQFF.

CDR3 protein: CATSDWTSGATQYF. The V and J genes are TRBV24-1 and TRBJ2-5; without DNA, the TCRdb call of TRBD2 cannot be checked. In germline, CDR1 is KGHDR, CDR2 SFDVKD. CDR3 length equals 14 residues.

The chain carries TRBV20-1 and TRBJ1-2. Germline loops: CDR1 DFQATT, CDR2 SNEGSKA (reference sequence). This CDR3 is built from 11 residues. Here the CDR3 reads CSASGDRGYTF.

The chain recombines TRBV7-8 with TRBJ1-1. This CDR3 contains 17 residues. Germline CDR1 reads SGHVS; CDR2 reads FQNEAQ. CDR3 amino acids: CASSYTLMDSVDTEAFF.

This chain links TRBV3-1 with TRBJ1-5; the TCRdb call, TRBD1, lacks DNA for checking. CDR3 length: 14 residues. Germline loops: CDR1 LGHDT, CDR2 YNNKEL (reference sequence). The CDR3 region is CASSQETGVEPQHF.

This chain links TRBV20-1 with TRBJ2-3; lacking DNA, the TRBD2 call made by TCRdb goes unchecked. This CDR3 is 14 amino acids long. The germline V gene has CDR1 DFQATT and CDR2 SNEGSKA (reference sequence). This chain's CDR3 is CSAKASGTPDTQYF.

This chain links TRBV5-1 with TRBJ2-7; TCRdb returns TRBD2, unconfirmable since there is no DNA. The CDR3 is 16 residues long. CDR1 and CDR2 (germline): SGHRS, YFSETQ. CDR3 protein: CASSLELAGGGYEQYF.

This chain connects TRBV6-6 to TRBJ2-3; TCRdb outputs TRBD1, but without DNA this stays unchecked. The CDR3 consists of 18 residues. Germline CDR1 is MNHNY and CDR2 is SVGAGI (reference sequence). CDR3: CASSYSNFLGAGTDTQYF.

The chain links TRBV5-6 to TRBJ2-1; TCRdb lists TRBD2, though no DNA is available to test this call. There are 14 residues in the CDR3. Germline CDR1 SGHDT, CDR2 YYEEEE. CDR3 sequence: CASSPDGGINEQFF. Full variable domain (outside the CDR3, taken from reference TRBV5-6 and TRBJ2-1): DAGVTQSPTHLIKTRGQQVTLRCSPKSGHDTVSWYQQALGQGPQFIFQYYEEEERQRGNFPDRFSGHQFPNYSSELNVNALLLGDSALYLCASSPDGGINEQFFGPGTRLTVL.

The chain recombines TRBV4-1 with TRBJ1-4; the TCRdb call, TRBD1, lacks DNA for checking. This CDR3 has 19 residues. The germline CDR1 and CDR2 sequences are MGHRA and YSYEKL. This chain's CDR3 is CASSQWSRVPGGTNEKLFF.

The chain carries TRBV20-1 and TRBJ2-1; TCRdb's assignment of TRBD2 cannot be checked, as there is no DNA. Germline V gene data show CDR1 as DFQATT and CDR2 as SNEGSKA (reference sequence). This CDR3 is built from 15 residues. This chain's CDR3 is CSAGPSGRKGNEQFF.

The rearrangement joins TRBV12-3 or TRBV12-4 to TRBJ2-1; TCRdb calls TRBD2, which cannot be checked without DNA. The CDR3 loop spans 14 amino acids. This CDR3 reads CASSSGREYNEQFF.

The CDR3 loop reads CASSGVSNSPLHF. V gene TRBV6-1 combines with J gene TRBJ1-6. The CDR3 has 13 residues. In germline, CDR1 is MNHNS, CDR2 SASEGT.

The chain is built from TRBV7-8 and TRBJ2-3; no DNA is available, so the TRBD1 call from TCRdb remains unchecked. The CDR3 totals 16 residues. CDR1 is SGHVS, CDR2 FQNEAQ, per germline. CDR3 region: CASSPQVGERGDTQYF.

This chain links TRBV12-3 or TRBV12-4 with TRBJ2-3; without DNA, the TCRdb call of TRBD2 cannot be checked. The CDR3 sequence is 16 residues long. CDR3 loop: CASSLRLAEVTDTQYF.

The chain is built from TRBV27 and TRBJ2-4; the D call from TCRdb, TRBD1, cannot be confirmed without DNA. In germline, CDR1 is MNHEY, CDR2 SMNVEV (reference sequence). This CDR3 has 18 amino acids. The CDR3 loop is CASSLSGTVPLAKNIQYF.

The chain links TRBV12-3 or TRBV12-4 to TRBJ2-1; the D gene TCRdb calls, TRBD1, cannot be checked with no DNA. The CDR3 extends over 14 amino acids. This chain's CDR3 is CASSLGHGINEQFF.

The V and J genes are TRBV29-1 and TRBJ2-7; the D call from TCRdb, TRBD1, cannot be confirmed without DNA. The CDR3 length is 13 residues. Germline V gives CDR1 SQVTM, CDR2 ANQGSEA. The CDR3 reads CSAGDRAGGEQYF.

The J gene is TRBJ2-7, the V gene TRBV27; TCRdb returns TRBD1, unconfirmable since there is no DNA. There are 16 residues in the CDR3. Germline lookup yields CDR1 MNHEY and CDR2 SMNVEV (reference sequence). This CDR3 reads CASKLGGLPRVYEQYF.

The chain employs TRBV15 and TRBJ2-5. The germline gives CDR1 LNHNV, CDR2 YYDKDF (reference sequence). The CDR3 contains 13 residues. This CDR3 is CATSRANKETQYF.

The chain links TRBV7-7 to TRBJ2-3. The CDR3 has 14 amino acids. Germline assignment: CDR1 SSHAT and CDR2 FNYEAQ (reference sequence). CDR3 amino acids: CASSPSGLGDTQYF.

The chain has TRBV4-1 and TRBJ2-4; without DNA, the TCRdb call of TRBD2 cannot be checked. The germline gives CDR1 MGHRA, CDR2 YSYEKL. The CDR3 is 18 amino acids. CDR3 amino acids: CASSQGTGTSGSKNIQYF.

The chain combines TRBV12-3 or TRBV12-4 with TRBJ2-5; TCRdb outputs TRBD2, but without DNA this stays unchecked. The CDR3 length is 16 residues. CDR3 residues: CASREGLPSVQETQYF.

This rearrangement joins TRBV6-2 or TRBV6-3 to TRBJ2-5; there is no DNA to check the TCRdb D call of TRBD2. From germline, CDR1 is MNHEY and CDR2 SVGEGT. This CDR3 has 15 residues. The CDR3 reads CASRSLAGVGETQYF.

The CDR3 region is CASSEAVRSIEQYF. The rearrangement links TRBV2 to TRBJ2-7. The CDR3 totals 14 residues. Germline CDR1 SNHLY, CDR2 FYNNEI.

This rearrangement joins TRBV7-9 to TRBJ2-1; TCRdb returns TRBD2, unconfirmable since there is no DNA. The germline V gene has CDR1 SEHNR and CDR2 FQNEAQ (reference sequence). This CDR3 comprises 15 residues. CDR3 sequence reads: CASSSGGSLTGEQFF.

The chain uses TRBV27 and TRBJ2-5; TCRdb's assignment of TRBD1 cannot be checked, as there is no DNA. The length of the CDR3 is 15 residues. Germline loops: CDR1 MNHEY, CDR2 SMNVEV (reference sequence). CDR3 in amino acids: CASSLSRGARETQYF.

The chain couples TRBV25-1 to TRBJ1-2. The CDR3 covers 15 residues. In germline, CDR1 is MGHDK, CDR2 SYGVNS. This CDR3 is CASSELRGANYGYTF.